These T cell receptor beta chains were read from a single sample in a study of T cell changes during pregnancy in multiple sclerosis. Clones were sequenced by immunoSEQ multiplex PCR, and TCRdb holds only the in-frame ones, with some missing. The sample holds around 70,000 clones, roughly 92% seen once. This specimen was peripheral blood, taken in the second trimester of pregnancy. The receptors were sampled from a female donor with multiple sclerosis, enrolled in a pregnancy study. Each CDR3 is given with its conserved first and last residue. A D gene is named only where the DNA matches it firmly. The size of a clone is reported for some rows only, either as once, few or many, or as a class for expanded clones.

.	TRBV6-5	TRBJ1-2	TRBD1	12	CASSGGQGGYTF	TGTGCCAGCAGTGGTGGACAGGGCGGCTACACCTTC
.	TRBV18	TRBJ2-6	TRBD1	20	CASSRSSGQNFFSGANVLTF	TGTGCCAGCTCACGATCCTCGGGACAGAACTTTTTCTCTGGGGCCAACGTCCTGACTTTC
.	TRBV19	TRBJ1-5	TRBD1	16	CASTRRRQGGNQPQHF	TGTGCCAGTACCCGGAGGAGGCAGGGGGGCAATCAGCCCCAGCATTTT
.	TRBV6-8	TRBJ2-1	TRBD1	21	CASSYFRDRGAVERGPYEQFF	TGTGCCAGCAGTTACTTCCGGGACAGGGGGGCGGTGGAGCGCGGTCCGTATGAGCAGTTCTTC
.	TRBV29-1	TRBJ1-1	TRBD1	13	CSVEVTGGTEAFF	TGCAGCGTTGAAGTCACAGGGGGAACTGAAGCTTTCTTT
.	TRBV4-1	TRBJ2-7	.	16	CASSQEGAGSTYEQYF	TGCGCCAGCAGCCAAGAGGGAGCGGGTTCTACCTACGAGCAGTACTTC
.	TRBV6-5	TRBJ1-2	TRBD1	14	CASSWDRGSYGYTF	TGTGCCAGCAGTTGGGACAGGGGTAGTTATGGCTACACCTTC
.	TRBV5-6	TRBJ1-5	.	17	CASSVRQAQGVGQPQHF	TGTGCCAGCAGCGTGAGGCAGGCCCAAGGGGTGGGTCAGCCCCAGCATTTT
.	TRBV4-1	TRBJ1-5	.	14	CASSQDPTGHAQHF	TGCGCCAGCAGCCAAGACCCAACAGGGCACGCCCAGCATTTT
.	TRBV6-6	TRBJ2-5	.	14	CASKRVGTGETQYF	TGTGCCAGCAAAAGGGTAGGGACTGGAGAGACCCAGTACTTC
once	TRBV7-3	TRBJ2-1	TRBD2	15	CASSSGLAGVSEQFF	TGTGCCAGCAGCTCCGGACTAGCGGGAGTCAGTGAGCAGTTCTTC
.	TRBV19	TRBJ1-1	.	15	CASSMGENMNTEAFF	TGTGCCAGTAGTATGGGAGAGAATATGAACACTGAAGCTTTCTTT
.	TRBV28	TRBJ2-7	.	14	CASSFDQGSYEQYF	TGTGCCAGCAGTTTTGATCAGGGTTCCTACGAGCAGTACTTC
.	TRBV7-3	TRBJ2-5	TRBD2	14	CASSKRGDSETQYF	TGTGCCAGCAGTAAGCGGGGGGATTCGGAGACCCAGTACTTC
.	TRBV4-2	TRBJ2-7	.	16	CASSQEPPPGDYEQYF	TGTGCCAGCAGCCAAGAGCCCCCCCCCGGGGACTACGAGCAGTACTTC
.	TRBV10-2	TRBJ2-2	TRBD2	18	CASSDKSGRSLVGGELFF	TGCGCCAGCAGTGATAAGAGCGGGAGGTCTCTAGTGGGCGGGGAGCTGTTTTTT
.	TRBV5-1	TRBJ2-7	TRBD1	16	CASSWGDRESSYEQYF	TGCGCCAGCAGCTGGGGGGACAGGGAATCCTCCTACGAGCAGTACTTC
.	TRBV5-1	TRBJ2-3	.	15	CASSFAGSSTDTQYF	TGCGCCAGCAGCTTCGCGGGGTCTAGCACAGATACGCAGTATTTT
.	TRBV5-6	TRBJ1-2	TRBD1	15	CASSAGTATFYGYTF	TGTGCCAGCAGCGCGGGGACAGCTACATTCTATGGCTACACCTTC
.	TRBV14	TRBJ1-2	.	13	CASSQSGIHGYTF	TGTGCCAGCAGCCAATCAGGGATACATGGCTACACCTTC
.	TRBV5-5	TRBJ2-5	.	12	CASSLALETQYF	TGTGCCAGCAGCTTGGCCCTGGAGACCCAGTACTTC
.	TRBV27	TRBJ2-5	TRBD1	14	CASSSLDRVGFQYF	TGTGCCAGCAGTTCTCTAGACAGGGTGGGGTTCCAGTACTTC
.	TRBV4-3	TRBJ2-2	TRBD2	15	CASSQTSGGTGELFF	TGCGCCAGCAGCCAAACTAGCGGGGGCACCGGGGAGCTGTTTTTT
.	TRBV7-8	TRBJ2-1	.	14	CASSLAVIVYEQFF	TGTGCCAGCAGCTTAGCTGTCATAGTGTATGAGCAGTTCTTC
.	TRBV9	TRBJ2-7	TRBD2	17	CASSVGAGVVSPYEQYF	TGTGCCAGCAGCGTAGGGGCGGGGGTTGTATCCCCCTACGAGCAGTACTTC
few	TRBV4-1	TRBJ1-1	.	13	CASSRRENTEAFF	TGCGCCAGCAGTCGGCGGGAGAACACTGAAGCTTTCTTT
.	TRBV28	TRBJ1-5	.	15	CASSPQGRSNQPQHF	TGTGCCAGCAGCCCACAGGGTAGGAGCAATCAGCCCCAGCATTTT
once	TRBV5-1	TRBJ1-6	TRBD1	17	CASSLAKGQGIGSPLHF	TGCGCCAGCAGCTTGGCCAAGGGACAGGGGATCGGGTCACCCCTCCACTTT
.	TRBV6-1	TRBJ1-2	TRBD1	15	CASSEAIGTGDVYTF	TGTGCCAGCAGTGAAGCGATAGGGACAGGGGACGTCTACACCTTC
.	TRBV19	TRBJ2-3	.	16	CASSLEGEGYTDTQYF	TGTGCCAGTAGCCTCGAGGGGGAGGGCTACACAGATACGCAGTATTTT
once	TRBV15	TRBJ1-2	TRBD1	16	CATSMTGTGSLYGYTF	TGTGCCACCAGCATGACCGGGACAGGGAGTCTTTATGGCTACACCTTC
.	TRBV6-1	TRBJ2-3	TRBD2	15	CASSETSGGADTQYF	TGTGCCAGCAGTGAAACTAGCGGGGGGGCAGATACGCAGTATTTT
.	TRBV6-1	TRBJ2-1	.	15	CASSEVAGSYNEQFF	TGTGCCAGCAGTGAAGTGGCGGGAAGCTACAATGAGCAGTTCTTC
.	TRBV7-2	TRBJ1-2	TRBD1	15	CASSLGGTATYGYTF	TGTGCCAGCAGCTTAGGGGGGACAGCTACATATGGCTACACCTTC
.	TRBV20-1	TRBJ1-1	.	11	CSATGATKAFF	TGCAGTGCTACAGGGGCCACTAAAGCTTTCTTT
.	TRBV7-9	TRBJ2-2	TRBD2	16	CASSSQTSGSPGELFF	TGTGCCAGCAGCTCCCAGACTAGCGGGAGTCCGGGGGAGCTGTTTTTT
.	TRBV6-5	TRBJ1-2	TRBD1	12	CASKQGAQGYTF	TGTGCCAGCAAACAGGGGGCTCAGGGCTACACCTTC
few	TRBV18	TRBJ1-2	TRBD1	16	CASSLGTGGPHYGYTF	TGTGCCAGCTCACTTGGGACAGGGGGCCCTCACTATGGCTACACCTTC
.	TRBV29-1	TRBJ2-3	TRBD2	14	CSVTSGSRTDTQYF	TGCAGCGTTACAAGCGGGAGTCGCACAGATACGCAGTATTTT
once	TRBV10-3	TRBJ1-2	.	14	CAISESSQAYGYTF	TGTGCCATCAGTGAGTCGTCACAAGCGTATGGCTACACTTTC
once	TRBV5-1	TRBJ2-1	TRBD2	14	CASSTSVAPNEQFF	TGCGCCAGCAGCACTAGCGTGGCCCCCAATGAGCAGTTCTTC
.	TRBV29-1	TRBJ2-1	TRBD1	14	CSVERSRGPNEQFF	TGCAGCGTTGAACGTTCAAGGGGGCCCAATGAGCAGTTCTTC
.	TRBV10-3	TRBJ2-2	TRBD1	17	CAIRLTGGVWDTGELFF	TGTGCCATCAGATTAACAGGGGGCGTTTGGGACACCGGGGAGCTGTTTTTT
.	TRBV28	TRBJ1-3	.	14	CASSLRGIGNTIYF	TGTGCCAGCAGTTTACGAGGGATTGGAAACACCATATATTTT
once	TRBV6-1	TRBJ1-1	.	14	CASRRTDTNTEAFF	TGTGCCAGCAGAAGGACAGATACGAACACTGAAGCTTTCTTT
.	TRBV4-3	TRBJ1-2	.	14	CASSQDPGDYGYTF	TGCGCCAGCAGCCAAGATCCGGGGGACTATGGCTACACCTTC
.	TRBV4-1	TRBJ1-6	.	15	CASSQGHLYNSPLHF	TGCGCCAGCAGCCAGGGACACCTCTATAATTCACCCCTCCACTTT
.	TRBV12-5	TRBJ2-1	.	12	CASGWRLHEQFF	TGTGCTAGTGGTTGGAGGCTGCATGAGCAGTTCTTC